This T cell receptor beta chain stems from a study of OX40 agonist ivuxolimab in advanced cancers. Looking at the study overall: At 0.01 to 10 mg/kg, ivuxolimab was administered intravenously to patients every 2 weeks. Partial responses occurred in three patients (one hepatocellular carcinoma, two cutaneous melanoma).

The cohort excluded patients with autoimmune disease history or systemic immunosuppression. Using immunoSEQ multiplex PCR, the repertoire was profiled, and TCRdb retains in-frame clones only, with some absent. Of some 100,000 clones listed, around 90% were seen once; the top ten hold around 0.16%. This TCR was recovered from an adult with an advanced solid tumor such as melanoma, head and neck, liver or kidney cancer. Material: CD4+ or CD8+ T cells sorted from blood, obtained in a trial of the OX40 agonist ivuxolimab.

CDR3 region: CASKRGGGTEAFF. CDR3 sequence (DNA): TGTGCCAGCAAAAGGGGTGGGGGAACTGAAGCTTTCTTT. The genes are TRBV6-5 and TRBJ1-1, with D tentatively TRBD1 (5 bases). Germline CDR1 is MNHEY and CDR2 is SVGAGI. CDR3 length equals 13 residues. Trimming cost V 7 bases and J 5 bases, with 14 bases left between them.